This TCR beta chain emerged from a study of blood T cell repertoires in COVID-19. This clone was detected only once. TCRdb keeps only in-frame clones here, not all; method: immunoSEQ multiplex PCR. This sample has about 370,000 clones, with just under 90% found just once. Germline-derived CDR1 and CDR2 are SGHAT and FQNNGV. The CDR3 loop spans 16 amino acids. The V segment lost 1 base and the J segment 6 bases; nucleotides outside the gene matches: 8. Two negative PCRs, clearance, or symptom resolution characterized the recovered Cohort 3 donors. This clonotype was sampled from a woman aged 25 to 39 who had recovered from COVID-19. J is TRBJ2-4 and V is TRBV11-2; 8 positions agree with TRBD2. The sequencing input was PBMCs or T cells enriched from blood (not recorded which). DNA for the CDR3: TGTGCCAGCAGCTTAGCAGTCTCCCTAGCGGGAAACATTCAGTACTTC. It specifies CASSLAVSLAGNIQYF.